The 27 T cell receptor beta chains below were found in one sample sequenced in a study of T cell changes during pregnancy in multiple sclerosis. Measured with immunoSEQ multiplex PCR; TCRdb has only the in-frame clones, and not every one. The sample yields approximately 44,000 clones, about 88% seen once. The source material was CD4+ T cells from peripheral blood mononuclear cells, sampled in the first trimester of pregnancy. The source of these receptors is a female donor with multiple sclerosis, enrolled in a pregnancy study.

This clone was counted a single time. V is TRBV6-6 and J is TRBJ1-1; D perhaps matches TRBD1 (6 bases). The length of the CDR3 is 13 residues. Germline CDR1 and CDR2: MNHNY and SVGAGI (reference sequence). The germline V and J ends were trimmed by 7 bases and 4 bases, with 13 bases remaining between them. CDR3 in amino acids: CASKRGSSTEAFF. DNA of the CDR3: TGTGCCAGCAAAAGGGGGAGCTCCACTGAAGCTTTCTTT.

V and J are TRBV5-1 and TRBJ1-2, with D unresolved. This CDR3 comprises 11 residues. Germline-derived CDR1 and CDR2 are SGHRS and YFSETQ. Between the trimmed V and J ends, which lost 2 bases and 10 bases, there was a span of 9 bases. CDR3 nucleotide sequence: TGCGCCAGCAGCTTTGACAACCTCTACACCTTC. Residues: CASSFDNLYTF.

This chain links TRBV2 with TRBJ1-1; D may be TRBD1 (6 bases). Trimming left V 9 bases short and J 1 base short, with 12 bases between. CDR1 and CDR2 (germline): SNHLY, FYNNEI. The CDR3 totals 13 residues. The CDR3 loop is CASSRTENTEAFF. The CDR3 nucleotides read TGTGCCAGTTCCCGGACAGAGAACACTGAAGCTTTCTTT.

V and J are TRBV2 and TRBJ1-5; TRBD1 agrees at 7 bases. V shed 1 base and J 9 bases; nucleotides not matched to a gene: 9. This CDR3 spans 15 amino acids. Germline V lookup: CDR1 SNHLY, CDR2 FYNNEI. The CDR3 reads CASSEGGGGGLPQHF. CDR3 bases: TGTGCCAGCAGTGAAGGGGGAGGAGGGGGCCTGCCCCAGCATTTT.

This chain uses TRBV23-1 with TRBJ1-1; 10 bases agree with TRBD1. TRBV23-1 is filed as an ORF, its function uncertain. V was clipped by 6 bases and J by 0 bases; unmatched bases: 10. The CDR3 consists of 17 residues. The CDR3 sequence is CASRWDRGSRLNTEAFF. CDR3 nucleotide sequence: TGCGCCAGCAGATGGGACAGGGGAAGTAGGTTGAACACTGAAGCTTTCTTT.

The chain couples TRBV5-6 to TRBJ2-5; 8 bases are shared with TRBD2. Trimming removed 2 bases from V and 5 bases from J; junction bases left unmatched: 5. CDR1 is SGHDT, CDR2 YYEEEE, per germline. The CDR3 contains 14 residues. In DNA form, the CDR3 reads TGTGCCAGCAGCTTCCGGACTAGCCTTGAGACCCAGTACTTC. Translated: CASSFRTSLETQYF.

The chain employs TRBV28 and TRBJ2-3; a possible D gene is TRBD2 (5 bases). CDR1 is MDHEN and CDR2 is SYDVKM in the germline V gene. This CDR3 comprises 13 residues. Trimming took off 5 bases at V and 1 base at J, with 7 bases between the two ends. The DNA of the CDR3 is TGTGCCAGCAGTAGGCGGGGCACAGATACGCAGTATTTT. Translation gives CASSRRGTDTQYF.

The chain links TRBV13 to TRBJ2-5, with unresolved D. V dropped 4 bases and J dropped 3 bases, with 9 bases sitting between them. The CDR3 has 13 residues. Germline CDR1 PRHDT, CDR2 FYEKMQ (reference sequence). The CDR3 loop is CASSSNRKETQYF. The CDR3 DNA reads as TGTGCCAGCAGCTCTAACAGAAAAGAGACCCAGTACTTC. The variable domain in full, completed from reference TRBV13 and TRBJ2-5, reads AAGVIQSPRHLIKEKRETATLKCYPIPRHDTVYWYQQGPGQDPQFLISFYEKMQSDKGSIPDRFSAQQFSDYHSELNMSSLELGDSALYFCASSSNRKETQYFGPGTRLLVL.

The chain carries TRBV14 and TRBJ2-5; 7 bases line up with TRBD1. J gave up 2 bases and V 3 bases, and 6 bases lay outside the gene matches. CDR1 and CDR2 from the germline V gene are SGHDN and FVKESK. CDR3 size: 15 residues. CDR3 in DNA: TGTGCCAGCAGCCATCGCCGGGACAGACAAGAGACCCAGTACTTC. It yields the protein CASSHRRDRQETQYF.

The chain joins TRBV6-1 to TRBJ2-3, with D unresolved. The CDR3 is 12 residues long. Germline V gene sequence: CDR1 MNHNS, CDR2 SASEGT. The V end was cut by 6 bases, the J end by 11 bases, with 15 bases between. This CDR3 reads CASRLEVRKQYF. CDR3 nucleotides: TGTGCCAGCAGGTTAGAGGTCAGAAAGCAGTATTTT.

This rearrangement joins TRBV19 to TRBJ2-7, with 15 bases fitting TRBD2. Per the germline V gene, CDR1 is LNHDA and CDR2 is SQIVND (reference sequence). This CDR3 spans 16 amino acids. V shed 3 bases and J 3 bases; nucleotides not matched to a gene: 3. CDR3 residues: CASSITGLAGGYEQYF. The CDR3 nucleotides read TGTGCCAGTAGTATTACGGGACTAGCGGGGGGCTACGAGCAGTACTTC.

V gene TRBV7-9 combines with J gene TRBJ2-2; TRBD1 might be the D (5 bases). The CDR3 runs to 17 residues. Germline V gene data show CDR1 as SEHNR and CDR2 as FQNEAQ (reference sequence). Trimming pared 5 bases from V and 0 bases from J, leaving 16 bases between. The CDR3 loop reads CASSQARSGSNTGELFF. CDR3 DNA: TGTGCCAGCAGCCAAGCAAGGTCAGGGTCGAACACCGGGGAGCTGTTTTTT.

The chain is built from TRBV5-1 and TRBJ1-1, with a tentative D call TRBD1 (6 bases). The CDR3 extends over 16 amino acids. Germline CDR1 reads SGHRS; CDR2 reads YFSETQ. Trimming removed 0 bases at V and 2 bases at J, with 14 bases between. The CDR3 region has the DNA TGCGCCAGCAGCTTGGGGGCAGGGGTTTTTAACACTGAAGCTTTCTTT. It codes for CASSLGAGVFNTEAFF.

The chain joins TRBV11-2 to TRBJ2-5; 11 nucleotides agree with TRBD2. The junction had 7 bases not matched to a gene; V was cut back by 8 bases and J by 5 bases. The CDR3 has 14 amino acids. Germline V gene sequence: CDR1 SGHAT, CDR2 FQNNGV. The CDR3 spells CASSLAGGWETQYF. The CDR3 nucleotides are TGTGCCAGCTCCCTAGCGGGAGGTTGGGAGACCCAGTACTTC.

The gene calls are TRBV18 and TRBJ2-1; 9 bases map to TRBD1. CDR3 length equals 14 residues. The V gene end was trimmed by 0 bases and the J gene end by 9 bases; junction bases not matched to a gene: 3. Germline lookup yields CDR1 KGHSH and CDR2 LQKENI. The CDR3 protein is CASSPPHRGREQFF. CDR3 DNA sequence: TGTGCCAGCTCACCACCCCACAGGGGGCGTGAGCAGTTCTTC.

The genes are TRBV19 and TRBJ2-7; TRBD1 matches 9 bases. Trimming at V came to 4 bases and at J to 3 bases, leaving 13 bases not matched to a gene. CDR3 length: 17 residues. CDR1 and CDR2 (germline): LNHDA, SQIVND (reference sequence). This chain's CDR3 is CASSKRADRGNYYEQYF. The CDR3 nucleotides are TGTGCCAGTAGTAAAAGGGCCGACAGGGGGAACTACTACGAGCAGTACTTC.

This chain connects TRBV6-5 to TRBJ2-7; D is perhaps TRBD1 (6 bases). Trimming left V 6 bases short and J 8 bases short, with 23 bases between. CDR3 size: 15 residues. CDR1 is MNHEY and CDR2 is SVGAGI in the germline V gene. In DNA, the CDR3 is TGTGCCAGCAGACCAACAGGCCCACAGGGATTTAAGCAGTACTTC. Its translation: CASRPTGPQGFKQYF.

V gene TRBV4-2 combines with J gene TRBJ2-1; 11 bases match TRBD2. CDR1 is LGHNA, CDR2 YNFKEQ, per germline. The trim removed 4 bases at V and 10 bases at J, leaving 9 bases unmatched. The CDR3 covers 15 residues. CDR3 in amino acids: CASSPGTSGDFEQFF. CDR3 DNA: TGTGCCAGCAGCCCCGGGACTAGCGGAGACTTCGAGCAGTTCTTC.

This clone came up a few times. J is TRBJ1-1 and V is TRBV6-6, with 8 nucleotides matching TRBD1. Per germline, CDR1 MNHNY and CDR2 SVGAGI (reference sequence). V lost 5 bases and J lost 0; bases outside the gene matches: 8. The CDR3 extends over 16 amino acids. The CDR3: CASSPGQDYLNTEAFF. The DNA of the CDR3 is TGTGCCAGCAGTCCGGGACAGGACTACTTGAACACTGAAGCTTTCTTT.

V is TRBV27 and J is TRBJ2-5; 9 bases match TRBD2. The V gene's germline CDR1 is MNHEY and CDR2 SMNVEV (reference sequence). The CDR3 has 17 amino acids. J was trimmed by 4 bases and V by 3 bases; bases with no gene match: 12. CDR3 residues: CASSLEGRREGGETQYF. The CDR3 DNA is TGTGCCAGCAGTTTGGAGGGTAGGCGGGAGGGCGGAGAGACCCAGTACTTC.

The sample holds a few counts of this clone. The chain is built from TRBV13 and TRBJ1-1; possible D gene TRBD1, 6 bases. CDR3 length: 14 residues. V shed 6 bases and J shed 0 bases, with 11 bases lying between them. Germline V gene data show CDR1 as PRHDT and CDR2 as FYEKMQ (reference sequence). Here the CDR3 reads CASRIQGMNTEAFF. In DNA, the CDR3 is TGTGCCAGCAGGATCCAGGGGATGAACACTGAAGCTTTCTTT.

This rearrangement joins TRBV6-5 to TRBJ2-7, with 12 nucleotides matching TRBD2. Per germline, CDR1 MNHEY and CDR2 SVGAGI. V shed 2 bases, J shed 2 bases, and the junction held 4 bases outside the gene matches. This CDR3 has 16 amino acids. This chain's CDR3 is CASSYRTSGRPYEQYF. The CDR3 coding sequence is TGTGCCAGCAGTTACCGCACTAGCGGGAGGCCCTACGAGCAGTACTTC.

This chain joins TRBV6-1 and TRBJ2-5; TRBD2 matches 10 bases. The V segment lost 6 bases and the J segment 0 bases; nucleotides outside the gene matches: 4. The V gene's germline CDR1 is MNHNS and CDR2 SASEGT. The CDR3 covers 15 residues. CDR3 DNA sequence: TGTGCCAGCAGAGATAGCGGGAGGAACCAAGAGACCCAGTACTTC. It encodes CASRDSGRNQETQYF.

This chain uses TRBV10-3 with TRBJ2-6; D call uncertain. The CDR3 contains 14 residues. Trimming stripped 3 bases from V and 4 bases from J, with 7 bases between. CDR1 and CDR2 (germline): ENHRY, SYGVKD. The CDR3 is CAISDAGGANVLTF. The CDR3 DNA sequence: TGTGCCATCAGTGATGCAGGCGGGGCCAACGTCCTGACTTTC.

The chain has TRBV7-6 and TRBJ1-5, with D maybe TRBD1 (6 bases). The CDR3 is made up of 14 amino acids. V was cut by 1 base and J by 4 bases, with 8 bases left in between. CDR1 and CDR2 (germline): SGHVS, FNYEAQ. The CDR3 sequence is CASSLGQGNQPQHF. The CDR3 DNA reads as TGTGCCAGCAGCTTAGGGCAGGGGAATCAGCCCCAGCATTTT.

The rearrangement uses TRBV6-1 and TRBJ2-3; 8 bases are a match to TRBD2. The germline CDR1 and CDR2 sequences are MNHNS and SASEGT. CDR3 size: 17 residues. The ends lost 4 bases at V and 4 bases at J; junction bases unmatched: 13. The CDR3 DNA reads TGTGCCAGCAGTGGGGGCGTAGGGCCGGGGGGGGCAGATACGCAGTATTTT. Its protein is CASSGGVGPGGADTQYF.

The CDR3 is CASSVGGGSGNEQFF. The CDR3 DNA sequence: TGTGCCAGCAGCGTAGGAGGGGGCTCGGGGAATGAGCAGTTCTTC. This rearrangement joins TRBV9 to TRBJ2-1, with 7 bases identical to TRBD1. The CDR3 runs to 15 residues. With V trimmed by 0 bases and J by 7 bases, 7 bases remained unmatched. Germline CDR1 SGDLS, CDR2 YYNGEE.